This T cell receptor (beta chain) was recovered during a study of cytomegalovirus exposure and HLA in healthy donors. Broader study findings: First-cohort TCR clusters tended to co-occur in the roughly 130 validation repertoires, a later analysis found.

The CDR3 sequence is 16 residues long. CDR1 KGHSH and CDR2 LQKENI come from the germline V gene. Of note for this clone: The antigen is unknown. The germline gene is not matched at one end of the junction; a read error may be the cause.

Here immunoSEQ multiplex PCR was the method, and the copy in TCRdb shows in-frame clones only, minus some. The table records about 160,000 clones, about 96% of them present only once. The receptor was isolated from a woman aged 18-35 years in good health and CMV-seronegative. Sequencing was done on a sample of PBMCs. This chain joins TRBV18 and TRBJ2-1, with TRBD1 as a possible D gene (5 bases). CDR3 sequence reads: CASSPPDTRSYNEQFF. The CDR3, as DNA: TGTGCCAGCTCGCCACCGGACACCCGCTCCTACAATGAGCAGTTCTTC.